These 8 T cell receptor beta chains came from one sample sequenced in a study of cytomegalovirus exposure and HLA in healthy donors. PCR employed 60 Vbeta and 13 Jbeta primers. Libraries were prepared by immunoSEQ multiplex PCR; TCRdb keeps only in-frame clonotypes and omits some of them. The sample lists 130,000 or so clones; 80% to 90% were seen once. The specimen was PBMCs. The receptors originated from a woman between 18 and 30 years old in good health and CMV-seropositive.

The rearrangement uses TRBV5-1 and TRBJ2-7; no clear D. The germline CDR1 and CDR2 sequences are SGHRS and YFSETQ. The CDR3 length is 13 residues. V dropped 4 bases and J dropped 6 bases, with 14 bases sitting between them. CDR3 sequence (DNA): TGCGCCAGCAGCCAGACTCCTGGATGCGAGCAGTACTTC. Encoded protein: CASSQTPGCEQYF.

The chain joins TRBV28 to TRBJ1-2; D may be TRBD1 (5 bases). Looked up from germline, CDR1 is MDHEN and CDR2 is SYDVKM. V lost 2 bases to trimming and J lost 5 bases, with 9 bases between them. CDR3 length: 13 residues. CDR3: CASSLAGEYGYTF. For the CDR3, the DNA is TGTGCCAGCAGTTTAGCGGGGGAGTATGGCTACACCTTC.

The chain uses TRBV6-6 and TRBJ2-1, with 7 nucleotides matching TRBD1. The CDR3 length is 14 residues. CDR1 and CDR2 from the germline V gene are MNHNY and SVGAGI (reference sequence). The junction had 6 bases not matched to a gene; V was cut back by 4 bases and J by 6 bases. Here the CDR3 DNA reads TGTGCCAGCAGTTCCGGGACAGTGACCAATGAGCAGTTCTTC. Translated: CASSSGTVTNEQFF.

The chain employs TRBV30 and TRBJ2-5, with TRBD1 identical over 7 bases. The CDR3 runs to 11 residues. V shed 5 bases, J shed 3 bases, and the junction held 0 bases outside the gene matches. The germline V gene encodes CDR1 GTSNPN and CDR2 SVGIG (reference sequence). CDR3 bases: TGTGCCTGGGGACAGGAAGAGACCCAGTACTTC. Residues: CAWGQEETQYF.

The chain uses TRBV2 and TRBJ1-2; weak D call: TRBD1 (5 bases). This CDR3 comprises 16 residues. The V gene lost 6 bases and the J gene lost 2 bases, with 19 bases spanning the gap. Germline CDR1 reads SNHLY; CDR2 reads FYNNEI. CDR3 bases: TGTGCCAGCAGAGTGGGGGGATTGGGGGGGAACTATGGCTACACCTTC. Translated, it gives CASRVGGLGGNYGYTF.

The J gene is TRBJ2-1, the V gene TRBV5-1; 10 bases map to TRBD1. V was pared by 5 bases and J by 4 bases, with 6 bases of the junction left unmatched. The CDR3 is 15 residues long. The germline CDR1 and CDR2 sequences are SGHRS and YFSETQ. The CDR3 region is CASRMGQGTYNEQFF. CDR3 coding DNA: TGCGCCAGCAGAATGGGACAGGGGACTTACAATGAGCAGTTCTTC.

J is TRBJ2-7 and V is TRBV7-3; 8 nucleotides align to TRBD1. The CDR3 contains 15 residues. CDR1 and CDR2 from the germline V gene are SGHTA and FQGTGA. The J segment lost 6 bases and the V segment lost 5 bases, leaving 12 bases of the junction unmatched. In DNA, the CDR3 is TGTGCCAGCAGCCCCGTCGGTGGACAGGGAAGCGAGCAGTACTTC. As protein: CASSPVGGQGSEQYF.

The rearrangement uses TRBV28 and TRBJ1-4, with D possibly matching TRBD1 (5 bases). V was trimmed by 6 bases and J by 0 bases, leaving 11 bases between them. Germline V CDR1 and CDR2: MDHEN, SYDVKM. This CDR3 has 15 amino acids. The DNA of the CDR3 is TGTGCCAGCAGGACGGGGGGAGCAACTAATGAAAAACTGTTTTTT. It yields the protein CASRTGGATNEKLFF.